In its sample, the clone carrying this T cell receptor beta chain was seen a few times. As yet, its antigen is unknown. The same CDR3 also results from other DNA sequences found in this sample. Expressed TCRB transcripts were sequenced, since all the RNA that had been isolated was reverse transcribed. Repertoires were generated with immunoSEQ multiplex PCR, while TCRdb's copy carries only in-frame clones and drops some. The sample includes 600,000 or so clones, 11% to 15% of them seen just once. This sample is drawn from a study of beta chain features in type 1 diabetes. Broader study findings: In every one of the four CD4+ subsets, TCRB CDR3s were moderately but significantly shorter in Type 1 diabetes patients. High TCR expression in some cells could lead to their over-representation in cDNA sequencing.

Germline-derived CDR1 and CDR2 are DFQATT and SNEGSKA (reference sequence). The CDR3 sequence is 11 residues long. V lost 0 bases, J lost 4 bases, and 3 bases lay in between. The receptor comes from a man between 18 and 29 years old with type 1 diabetes. This chain uses TRBV20-1 with TRBJ1-1; no firm D call. The sample comprised naive CD4+ T cells from blood. CDR3 nucleotides: TGCAGTGCTAGAGAAAGCACTGAAGCTTTCTTT. Its translation: CSARESTEAFF.